This TCR beta chain was found in a study of blood T cells in healthy people across ages. Findings and caveats of the study: Unsorted PBMC input precluded a conclusive naive versus antigen-experienced comparison. Diversity of TCR beta per million T cells declined in a roughly linear way with age. The unknown donor CMV status may have confounded expanded clonotype changes.

As to this clonotype: Its antigen is not identified.

A second PCR, run for about 7 to 11 cycles, used a sample-barcoded 5' primer plus a J-beta primer mix. TCRdb used MiXCR to reprocess the 5' RACE reads, holding one entry per CDR3 protein. The sample lists some 700,000 distinct CDR3 sequences, around 46% occurring once. The amount of total RNA extracted per sample was at least 5.5 micrograms. The sample comprised blood. This TCR derives from a woman aged 60-70 years in good health.

This CDR3 is CSADLGEQFF. In DNA form, the CDR3 reads TGCAGCGCTGACTTGGGTGAGCAGTTCTTC. The chain employs TRBV29-1 and TRBJ2-1; D unclear. This CDR3 region has 10 residues. The V end lost 7 bases, the J end lost 9 bases, and 10 bases lay between the germline ends. Germline V gene data show CDR1 as SQVTM and CDR2 as ANQGSEA.